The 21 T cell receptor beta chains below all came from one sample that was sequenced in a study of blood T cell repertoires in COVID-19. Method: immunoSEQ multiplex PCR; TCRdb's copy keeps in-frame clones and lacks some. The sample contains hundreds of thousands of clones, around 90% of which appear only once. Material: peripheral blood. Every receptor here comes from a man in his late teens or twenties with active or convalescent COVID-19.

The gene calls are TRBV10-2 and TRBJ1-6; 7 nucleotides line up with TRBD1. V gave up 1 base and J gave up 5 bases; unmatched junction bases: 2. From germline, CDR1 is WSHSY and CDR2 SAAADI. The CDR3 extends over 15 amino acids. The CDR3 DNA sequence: TGCGCCAGCAGTGAGTTGGGACAGCATAATTCACCCCTCCACTTT. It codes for CASSELGQHNSPLHF.

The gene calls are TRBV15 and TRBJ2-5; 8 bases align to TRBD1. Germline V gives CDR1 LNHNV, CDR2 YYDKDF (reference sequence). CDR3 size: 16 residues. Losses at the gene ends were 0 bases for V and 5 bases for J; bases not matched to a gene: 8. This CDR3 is CATSRDRAGGLETQYF. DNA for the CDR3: TGTGCCACCAGCAGAGATCGGGCAGGGGGCTTGGAGACCCAGTACTTC.

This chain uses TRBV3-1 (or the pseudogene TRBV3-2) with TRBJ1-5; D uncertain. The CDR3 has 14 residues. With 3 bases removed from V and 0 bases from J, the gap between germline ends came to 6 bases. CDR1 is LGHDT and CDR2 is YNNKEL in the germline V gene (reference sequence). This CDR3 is CASSHGSSNQPQHF. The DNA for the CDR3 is TGTGCCAGCAGCCACGGGAGTAGCAATCAGCCCCAGCATTTT.

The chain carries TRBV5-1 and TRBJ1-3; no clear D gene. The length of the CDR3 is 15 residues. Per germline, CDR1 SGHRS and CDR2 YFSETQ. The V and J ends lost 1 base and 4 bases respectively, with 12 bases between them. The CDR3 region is CASSLNSGWGNTIYF. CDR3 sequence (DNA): TGCGCCAGCAGCTTGAATTCGGGGTGGGGAAACACCATATATTTT.

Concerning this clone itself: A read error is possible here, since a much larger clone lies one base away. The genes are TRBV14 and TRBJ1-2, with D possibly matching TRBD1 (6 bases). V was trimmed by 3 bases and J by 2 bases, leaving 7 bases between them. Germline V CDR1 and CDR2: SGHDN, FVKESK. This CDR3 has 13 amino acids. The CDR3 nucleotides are TGTGCCAGCAGCCACGGGACAAACTATGGCTACACCTTC. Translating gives CASSHGTNYGYTF.

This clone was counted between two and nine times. DNA for the CDR3: TGTGCCAGCAGCCAGACTCCAGGGGTTTCTTCACCCCTCCACTTT. Protein sequence: CASSQTPGVSSPLHF. The chain combines TRBV3-1 (or the pseudogene TRBV3-2) with TRBJ1-6; tentative D call: TRBD1 (6 bases). V gave up 3 bases and J gave up 9 bases, with 15 bases separating them. The CDR3 contains 15 residues. Germline CDR1 reads LGHDT; CDR2 reads YNNKEL (reference sequence).

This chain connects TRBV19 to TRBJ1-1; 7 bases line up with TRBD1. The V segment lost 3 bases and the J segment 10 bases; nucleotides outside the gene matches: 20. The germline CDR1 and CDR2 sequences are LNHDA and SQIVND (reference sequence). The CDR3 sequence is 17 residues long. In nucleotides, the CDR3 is TGTGCCAGTAGTATTCTCGGGGCAGGGGGTCCAAGCGCGGGAGCTTTCTTT. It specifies CASSILGAGGPSAGAFF.

The DNA for the CDR3 is TGTGCCAGCAGCTTGACAGGGATAGGATCACCCCTCCACTTT. It codes for CASSLTGIGSPLHF. The genes are TRBV11-1 and TRBJ1-6; TRBD1 matches at 7 bases. This CDR3 spans 14 amino acids. The junction had 6 bases not matched to a gene; V was cut back by 3 bases and J by 10 bases. The germline CDR1 and CDR2 sequences are SGHAT and FQDESV (reference sequence).

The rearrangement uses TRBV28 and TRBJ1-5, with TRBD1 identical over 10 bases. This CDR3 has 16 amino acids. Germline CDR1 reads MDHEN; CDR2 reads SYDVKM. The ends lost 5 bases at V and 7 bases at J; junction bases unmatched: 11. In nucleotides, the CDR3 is TGTGCCAGCAGTCCATGGACAGGGGGAAACGAACAGCCCCAGCATTTT. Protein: CASSPWTGGNEQPQHF.

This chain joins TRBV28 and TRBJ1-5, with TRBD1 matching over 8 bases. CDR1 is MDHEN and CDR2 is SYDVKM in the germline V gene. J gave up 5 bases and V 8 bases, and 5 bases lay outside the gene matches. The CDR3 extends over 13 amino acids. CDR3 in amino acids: CASDRGWDQPQHF. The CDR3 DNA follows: TGTGCCAGCGACAGGGGATGGGATCAGCCCCAGCATTTT. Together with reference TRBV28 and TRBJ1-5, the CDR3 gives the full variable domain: DVKVTQSSRYLVKRTGEKVFLECVQDMDHENMFWYRQDPGLGLRLIYFSYDVKMKEKGDIPEGYSVSREKKERFSLILESASTNQTSMYLCASDRGWDQPQHFGDGTRLSIL.

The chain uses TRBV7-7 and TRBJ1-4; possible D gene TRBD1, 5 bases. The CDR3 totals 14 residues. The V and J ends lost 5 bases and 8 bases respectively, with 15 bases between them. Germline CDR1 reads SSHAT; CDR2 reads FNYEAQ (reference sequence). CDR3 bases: TGTGCCAGCAGCGCCTCAGGGTTTCGGGAAAAACTGTTTTTT. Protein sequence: CASSASGFREKLFF.

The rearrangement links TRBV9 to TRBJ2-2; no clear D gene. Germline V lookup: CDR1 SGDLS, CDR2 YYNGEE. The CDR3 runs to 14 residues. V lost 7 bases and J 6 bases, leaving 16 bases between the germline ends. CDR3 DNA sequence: TGTGCCAGCTGCCGACTTTCTGAACCCGGGGAGCTGTTTTTT. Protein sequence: CASCRLSEPGELFF. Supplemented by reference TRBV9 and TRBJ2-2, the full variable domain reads DSGVTQTPKHLITATGQRVTLRCSPRSGDLSVYWYQQSLDQGLQFLIQYYNGEERAKGNILERFSAQQFPDLHSELNLSSLELGDSALYFCASCRLSEPGELFFGEGSRLTVL.

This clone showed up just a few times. CDR3 DNA sequence: TGTGCCTGGAGTGAGGACAGGGGGTTCACTGAAGCTTTCTTT. Protein sequence: CAWSEDRGFTEAFF. The rearrangement joins TRBV30 to TRBJ1-1, with 10 positions matching TRBD1. J lost 4 bases, V lost 1 base, and 3 bases had no gene match. The CDR3 is 14 amino acids. CDR1 GTSNPN and CDR2 SVGIG come from the germline V gene (reference sequence).

For the CDR3, the DNA is TGTGCCAGCATTGGGACAGCACCTTATGAAGCTTTCTTT. Encoded protein: CASIGTAPYEAFF. J is TRBJ1-1 and V is TRBV6-5; 7 nucleotides agree with TRBD1. The CDR3 sequence is 13 residues long. V shed 7 bases, J shed 7 bases, and the junction held 9 bases outside the gene matches. The germline V gene encodes CDR1 MNHEY and CDR2 SVGAGI.

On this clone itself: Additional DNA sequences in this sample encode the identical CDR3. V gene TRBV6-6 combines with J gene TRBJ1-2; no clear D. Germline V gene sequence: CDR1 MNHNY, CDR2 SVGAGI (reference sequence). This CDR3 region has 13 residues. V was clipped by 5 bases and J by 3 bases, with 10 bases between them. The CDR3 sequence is CASSPPGYYGYTF. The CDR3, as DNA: TGTGCCAGCAGTCCCCCAGGCTACTATGGCTACACCTTC.

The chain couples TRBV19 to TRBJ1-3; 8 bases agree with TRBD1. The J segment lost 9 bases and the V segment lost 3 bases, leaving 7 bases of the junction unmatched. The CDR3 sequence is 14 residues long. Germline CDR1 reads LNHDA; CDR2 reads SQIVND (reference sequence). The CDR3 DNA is TGTGCCAGTAGTATCGGACAGGGAGCTGGCACCATATATTTT. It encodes CASSIGQGAGTIYF.

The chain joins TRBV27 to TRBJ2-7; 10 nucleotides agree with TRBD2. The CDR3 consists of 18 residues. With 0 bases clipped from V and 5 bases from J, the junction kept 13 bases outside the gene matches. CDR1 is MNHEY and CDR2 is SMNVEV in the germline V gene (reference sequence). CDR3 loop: CASSLSRNLAGAQDEQYF. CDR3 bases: TGTGCCAGCAGTTTATCGAGGAACCTAGCGGGAGCTCAGGACGAGCAGTACTTC.

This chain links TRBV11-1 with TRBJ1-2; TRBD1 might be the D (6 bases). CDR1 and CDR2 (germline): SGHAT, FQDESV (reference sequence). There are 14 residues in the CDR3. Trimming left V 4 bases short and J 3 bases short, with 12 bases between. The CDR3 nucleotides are TGTGCCAGCAGCTACGGGGGGCTGGACTATGGCTACACCTTC. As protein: CASSYGGLDYGYTF.

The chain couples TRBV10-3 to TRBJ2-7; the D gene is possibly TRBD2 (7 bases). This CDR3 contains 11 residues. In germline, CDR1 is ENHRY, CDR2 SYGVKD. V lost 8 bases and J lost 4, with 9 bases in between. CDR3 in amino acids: CAIGGAYEQYF. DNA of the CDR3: TGTGCCATCGGGGGGGCATACGAGCAGTACTTC.

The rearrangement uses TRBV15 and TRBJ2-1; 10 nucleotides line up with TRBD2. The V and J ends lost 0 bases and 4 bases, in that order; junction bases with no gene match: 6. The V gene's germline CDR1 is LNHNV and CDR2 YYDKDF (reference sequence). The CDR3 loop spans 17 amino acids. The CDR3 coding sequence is TGTGCCACCAGCAGAGATTACGGAGCGGGGGGGTACAATGAGCAGTTCTTC. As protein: CATSRDYGAGGYNEQFF.

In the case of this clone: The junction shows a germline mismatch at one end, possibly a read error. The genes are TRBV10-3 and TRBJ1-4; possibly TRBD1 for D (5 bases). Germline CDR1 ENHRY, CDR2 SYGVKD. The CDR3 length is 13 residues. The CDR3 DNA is TGTGCCATCAGTGGTCGAGACCGTATAGGGGTGAGTTTT. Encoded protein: CAISGRDRIGVSF.